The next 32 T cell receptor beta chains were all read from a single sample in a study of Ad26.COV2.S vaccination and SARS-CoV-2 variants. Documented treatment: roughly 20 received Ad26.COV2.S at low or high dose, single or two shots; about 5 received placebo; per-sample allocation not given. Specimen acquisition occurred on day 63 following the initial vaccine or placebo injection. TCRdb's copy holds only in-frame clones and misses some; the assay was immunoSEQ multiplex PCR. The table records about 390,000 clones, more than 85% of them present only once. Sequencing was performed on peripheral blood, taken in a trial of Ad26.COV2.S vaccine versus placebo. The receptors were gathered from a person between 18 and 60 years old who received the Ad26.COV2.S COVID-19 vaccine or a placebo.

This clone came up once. The CDR3: CATSRSGREQFF. The CDR3 bases are TGTGCCACCAGTCGAAGTGGCCGGGAGCAGTTCTTC. The genes are TRBV24-1 and TRBJ2-1, with D unclear. CDR1 and CDR2 from the germline V gene are KGHDR and SFDVKD. There are 12 residues in the CDR3. Trimming removed 6 bases at V and 10 bases at J, with 12 bases between.

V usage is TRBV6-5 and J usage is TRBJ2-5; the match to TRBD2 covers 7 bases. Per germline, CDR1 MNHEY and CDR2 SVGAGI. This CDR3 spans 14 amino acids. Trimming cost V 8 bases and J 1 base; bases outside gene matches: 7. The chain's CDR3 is CASLPGLPQETQYF. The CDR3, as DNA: TGTGCCAGCTTGCCGGGACTACCCCAAGAGACCCAGTACTTC.

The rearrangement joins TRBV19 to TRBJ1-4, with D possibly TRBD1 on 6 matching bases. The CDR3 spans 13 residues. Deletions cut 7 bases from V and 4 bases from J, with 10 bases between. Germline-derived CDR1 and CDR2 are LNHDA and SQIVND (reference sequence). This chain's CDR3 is CASTGRGNEKLFF. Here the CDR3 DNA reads TGTGCCAGTACGGGCAGGGGTAATGAAAAACTGTTTTTT.

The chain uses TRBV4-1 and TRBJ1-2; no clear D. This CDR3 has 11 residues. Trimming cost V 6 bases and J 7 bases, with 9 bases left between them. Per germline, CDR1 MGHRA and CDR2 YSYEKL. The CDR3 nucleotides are TGCGCCAGCAGGGGGATATCTGGCTACACCTTC. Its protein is CASRGISGYTF.

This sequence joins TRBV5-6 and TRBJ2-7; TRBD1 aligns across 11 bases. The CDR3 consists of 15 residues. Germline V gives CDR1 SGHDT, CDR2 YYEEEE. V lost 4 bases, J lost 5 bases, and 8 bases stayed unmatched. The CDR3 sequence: CASSPLDRGLDEQYF. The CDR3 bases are TGTGCCAGCAGCCCGCTGGACAGGGGGCTGGACGAGCAGTACTTC.

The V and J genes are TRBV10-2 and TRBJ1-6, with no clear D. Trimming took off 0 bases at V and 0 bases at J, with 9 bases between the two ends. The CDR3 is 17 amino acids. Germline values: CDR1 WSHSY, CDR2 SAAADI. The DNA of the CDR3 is TGCGCCAGCAGTGAGTCGATAGTTAGCTCCTATAATTCACCCCTCCACTTT. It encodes CASSESIVSSYNSPLHF.

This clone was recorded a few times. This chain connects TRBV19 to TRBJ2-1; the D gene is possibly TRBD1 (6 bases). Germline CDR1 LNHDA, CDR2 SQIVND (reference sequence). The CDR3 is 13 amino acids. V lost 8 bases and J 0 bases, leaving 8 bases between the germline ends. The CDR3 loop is CASGQTSYNEQFF. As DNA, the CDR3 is TGTGCCAGTGGACAGACCTCCTACAATGAGCAGTTCTTC.

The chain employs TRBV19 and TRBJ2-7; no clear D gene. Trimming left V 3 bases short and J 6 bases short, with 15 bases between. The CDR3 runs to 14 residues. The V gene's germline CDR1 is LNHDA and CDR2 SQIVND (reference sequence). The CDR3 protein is CASSIGPTQSEQYF. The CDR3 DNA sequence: TGTGCCAGTAGTATTGGACCGACACAATCCGAGCAGTACTTC.

The CDR3 sequence is CASSLTSGSQETQYF. The CDR3 DNA follows: TGTGCCAGCAGCTTGACTAGCGGGAGCCAAGAGACCCAGTACTTC. The chain recombines TRBV5-4 with TRBJ2-5; 11 nucleotides match TRBD2. CDR3 length equals 15 residues. Germline V gene sequence: CDR1 SGHNT, CDR2 YYREEE (reference sequence). V dropped 1 base and J dropped 1; count of bases not matched to a gene: 0.

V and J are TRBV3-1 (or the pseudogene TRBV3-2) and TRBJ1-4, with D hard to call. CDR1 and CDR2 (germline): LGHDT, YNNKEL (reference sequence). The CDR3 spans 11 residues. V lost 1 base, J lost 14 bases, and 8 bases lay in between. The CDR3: CASSQAATLFF. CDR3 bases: TGTGCCAGCAGCCAAGCAGCTACCCTGTTTTTT.

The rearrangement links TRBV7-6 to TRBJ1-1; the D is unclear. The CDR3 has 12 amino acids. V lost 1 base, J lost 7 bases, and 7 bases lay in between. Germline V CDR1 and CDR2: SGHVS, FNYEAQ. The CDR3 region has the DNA TGTGCCAGCAGCTTAGGGATGGGTGAAGCTTTCTTT. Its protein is CASSLGMGEAFF.

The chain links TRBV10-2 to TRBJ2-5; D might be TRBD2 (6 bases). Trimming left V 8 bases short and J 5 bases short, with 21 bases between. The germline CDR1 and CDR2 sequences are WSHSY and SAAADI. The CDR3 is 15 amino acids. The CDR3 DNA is TGCGCCAGCCTCCCCCTCGGCGGGGAGAGGGAGACCCAGTACTTC. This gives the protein CASLPLGGERETQYF.

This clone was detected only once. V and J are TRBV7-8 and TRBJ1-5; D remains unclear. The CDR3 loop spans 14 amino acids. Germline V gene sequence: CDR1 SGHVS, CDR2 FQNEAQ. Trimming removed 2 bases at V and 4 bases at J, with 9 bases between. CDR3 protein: CASSLFRGNQPQHF. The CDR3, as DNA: TGTGCCAGCAGCTTATTCCGGGGTAATCAGCCCCAGCATTTT. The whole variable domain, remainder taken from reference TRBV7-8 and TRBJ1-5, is GAGVSQSPRYKVAKRGQDVALRCDPISGHVSLFWYQQALGQGPEFLTYFQNEAQLDKSGLPSDRFFAERPEGSVSTLKIQRTQQEDSAVYLCASSLFRGNQPQHFGDGTRLSIL.

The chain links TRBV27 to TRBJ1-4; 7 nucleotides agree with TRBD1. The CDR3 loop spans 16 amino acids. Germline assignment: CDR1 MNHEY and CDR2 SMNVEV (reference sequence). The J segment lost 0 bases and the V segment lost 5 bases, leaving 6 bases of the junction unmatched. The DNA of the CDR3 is TGTGCCAGCAGTAAACGACAGGGCTCAACTAATGAAAAACTGTTTTTT. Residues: CASSKRQGSTNEKLFF. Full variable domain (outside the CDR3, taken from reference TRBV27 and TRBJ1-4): EAQVTQNPRYLITVTGKKLTVTCSQNMNHEYMSWYRQDPGLGLRQIYYSMNVEVTDKGDVPEGYKVSRKEKRNFPLILESPSPNQTSLYFCASSKRQGSTNEKLFFGSGTQLSVL.

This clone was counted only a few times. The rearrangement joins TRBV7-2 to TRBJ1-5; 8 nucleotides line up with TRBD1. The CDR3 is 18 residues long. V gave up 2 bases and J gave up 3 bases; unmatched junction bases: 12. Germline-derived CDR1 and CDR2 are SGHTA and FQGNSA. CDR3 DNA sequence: TGTGCCAGCAGCTTAAGGCGGTTTGGACAGGGCACCAATCAGCCCCAGCATTTT. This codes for CASSLRRFGQGTNQPQHF.

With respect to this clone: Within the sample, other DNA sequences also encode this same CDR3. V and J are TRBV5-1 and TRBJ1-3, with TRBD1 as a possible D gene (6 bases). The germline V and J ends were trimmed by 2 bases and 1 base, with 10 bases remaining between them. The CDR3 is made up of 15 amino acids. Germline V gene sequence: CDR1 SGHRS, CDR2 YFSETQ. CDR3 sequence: CASSFKGDSGNTIYF. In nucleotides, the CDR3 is TGCGCCAGCAGCTTCAAGGGGGATTCTGGAAACACCATATATTTT.

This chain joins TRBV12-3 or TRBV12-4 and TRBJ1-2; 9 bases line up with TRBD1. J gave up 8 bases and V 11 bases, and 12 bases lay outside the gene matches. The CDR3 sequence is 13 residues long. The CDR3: CASLRGTGYGYTF. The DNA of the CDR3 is TGTGCCTCACTCCGGGGGACAGGGTACGGCTACACCTTC.

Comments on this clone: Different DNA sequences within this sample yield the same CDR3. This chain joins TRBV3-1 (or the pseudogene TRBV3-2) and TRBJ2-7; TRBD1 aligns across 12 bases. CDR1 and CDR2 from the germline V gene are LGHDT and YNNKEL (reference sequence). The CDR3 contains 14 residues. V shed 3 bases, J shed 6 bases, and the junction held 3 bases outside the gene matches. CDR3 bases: TGTGCCAGCAGCCAGGGACAGGGGGCGGGCGAGCAGTACTTC. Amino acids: CASSQGQGAGEQYF.

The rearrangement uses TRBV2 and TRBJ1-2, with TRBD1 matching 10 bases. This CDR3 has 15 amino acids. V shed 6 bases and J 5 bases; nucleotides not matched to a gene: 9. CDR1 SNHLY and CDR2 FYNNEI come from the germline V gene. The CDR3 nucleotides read TGTGCCAGCAGACCCGGGACAGGGGACCATTATGGCTACACCTTC. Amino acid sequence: CASRPGTGDHYGYTF.

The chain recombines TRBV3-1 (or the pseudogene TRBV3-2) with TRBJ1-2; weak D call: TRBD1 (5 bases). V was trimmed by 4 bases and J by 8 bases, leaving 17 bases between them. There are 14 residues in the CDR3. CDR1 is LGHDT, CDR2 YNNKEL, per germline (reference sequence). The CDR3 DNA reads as TGTGCCAGCAGCCCGGAATCCCAGGGAGGCGGCTACACCTTC. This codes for CASSPESQGGGYTF.

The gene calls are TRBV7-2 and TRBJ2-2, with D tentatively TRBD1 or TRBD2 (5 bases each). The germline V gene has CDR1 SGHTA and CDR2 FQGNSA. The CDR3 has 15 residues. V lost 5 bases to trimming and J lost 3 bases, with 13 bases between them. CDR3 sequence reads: CASSKPGRYTGELFF. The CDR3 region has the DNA TGTGCCAGCAGCAAACCGGGACGCTACACCGGGGAGCTGTTTTTT.

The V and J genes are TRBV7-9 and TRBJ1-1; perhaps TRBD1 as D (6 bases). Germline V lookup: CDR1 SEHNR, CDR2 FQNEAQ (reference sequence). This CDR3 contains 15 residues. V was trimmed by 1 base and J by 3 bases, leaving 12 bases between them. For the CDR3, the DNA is TGTGCCAGCAGCTTAGGGGAGGGGGTCGACACTGAAGCTTTCTTT. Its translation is CASSLGEGVDTEAFF.

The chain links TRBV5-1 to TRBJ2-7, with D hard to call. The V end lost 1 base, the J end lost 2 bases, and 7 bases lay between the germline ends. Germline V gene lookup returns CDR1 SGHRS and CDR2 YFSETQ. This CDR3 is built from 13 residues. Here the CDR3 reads CASSLQEPYEQYF. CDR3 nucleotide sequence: TGCGCCAGCAGCTTGCAGGAACCCTACGAGCAGTACTTC.

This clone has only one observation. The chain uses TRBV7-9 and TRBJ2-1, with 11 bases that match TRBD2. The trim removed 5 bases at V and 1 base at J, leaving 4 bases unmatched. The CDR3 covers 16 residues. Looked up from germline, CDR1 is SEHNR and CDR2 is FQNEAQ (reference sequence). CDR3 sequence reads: CASSIRLAGSYNEQFF. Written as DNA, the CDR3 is TGTGCCAGCAGCATTCGACTAGCGGGGTCCTACAATGAGCAGTTCTTC.

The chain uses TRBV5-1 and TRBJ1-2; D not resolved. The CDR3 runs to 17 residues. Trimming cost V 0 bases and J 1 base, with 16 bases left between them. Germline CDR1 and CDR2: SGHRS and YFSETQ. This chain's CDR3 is CASSLGPSAERNYGYTF. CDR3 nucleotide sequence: TGCGCCAGCAGCTTGGGACCTAGCGCAGAGCGTAACTATGGCTACACCTTC.

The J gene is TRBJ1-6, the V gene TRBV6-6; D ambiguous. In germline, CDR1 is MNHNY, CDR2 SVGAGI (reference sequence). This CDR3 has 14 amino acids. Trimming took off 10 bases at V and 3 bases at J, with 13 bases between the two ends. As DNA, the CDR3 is TGTGCCACCCAAGCGACCGTCTATAATTCACCCCTCCACTTT. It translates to CATQATVYNSPLHF.

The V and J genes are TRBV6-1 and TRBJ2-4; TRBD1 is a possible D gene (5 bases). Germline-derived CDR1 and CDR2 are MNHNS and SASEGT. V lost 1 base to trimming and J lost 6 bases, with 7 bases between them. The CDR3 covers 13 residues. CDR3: CASSEEGANIQYF. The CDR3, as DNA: TGTGCCAGCAGTGAAGAAGGGGCAAACATTCAGTACTTC.

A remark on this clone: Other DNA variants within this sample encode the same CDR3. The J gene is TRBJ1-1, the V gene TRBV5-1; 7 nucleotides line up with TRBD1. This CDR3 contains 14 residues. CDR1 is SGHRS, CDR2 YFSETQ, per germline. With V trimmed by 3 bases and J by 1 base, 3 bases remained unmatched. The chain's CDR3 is CASSSGTANTEAFF. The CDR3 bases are TGCGCCAGCAGCTCAGGGACAGCGAACACTGAAGCTTTCTTT.

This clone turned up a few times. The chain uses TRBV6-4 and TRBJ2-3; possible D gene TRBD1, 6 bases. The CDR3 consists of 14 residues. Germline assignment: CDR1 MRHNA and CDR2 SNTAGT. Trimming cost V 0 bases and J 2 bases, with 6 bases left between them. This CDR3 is CASSDSGATDTQYF. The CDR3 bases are TGTGCCAGCAGTGACTCGGGGGCCACAGATACGCAGTATTTT.

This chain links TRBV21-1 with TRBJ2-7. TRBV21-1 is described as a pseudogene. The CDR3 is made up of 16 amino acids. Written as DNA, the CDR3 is TGTGCCAGCAGGCCTAATTACTCCTTATCACAATACGAGCAGTACTTC. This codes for CASRPNYSLSQYEQYF.

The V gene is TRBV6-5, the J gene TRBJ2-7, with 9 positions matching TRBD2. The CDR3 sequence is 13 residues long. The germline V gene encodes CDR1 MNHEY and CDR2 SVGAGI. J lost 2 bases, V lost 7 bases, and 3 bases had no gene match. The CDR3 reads CASKTSGTYEQYF. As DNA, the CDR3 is TGTGCCAGCAAGACTAGCGGCACCTACGAGCAGTACTTC.

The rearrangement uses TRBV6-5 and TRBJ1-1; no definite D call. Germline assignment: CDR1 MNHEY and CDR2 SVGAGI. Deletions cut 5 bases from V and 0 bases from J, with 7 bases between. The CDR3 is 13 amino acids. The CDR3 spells CASSQLMNTEAFF. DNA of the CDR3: TGTGCCAGCAGTCAATTGATGAACACTGAAGCTTTCTTT.